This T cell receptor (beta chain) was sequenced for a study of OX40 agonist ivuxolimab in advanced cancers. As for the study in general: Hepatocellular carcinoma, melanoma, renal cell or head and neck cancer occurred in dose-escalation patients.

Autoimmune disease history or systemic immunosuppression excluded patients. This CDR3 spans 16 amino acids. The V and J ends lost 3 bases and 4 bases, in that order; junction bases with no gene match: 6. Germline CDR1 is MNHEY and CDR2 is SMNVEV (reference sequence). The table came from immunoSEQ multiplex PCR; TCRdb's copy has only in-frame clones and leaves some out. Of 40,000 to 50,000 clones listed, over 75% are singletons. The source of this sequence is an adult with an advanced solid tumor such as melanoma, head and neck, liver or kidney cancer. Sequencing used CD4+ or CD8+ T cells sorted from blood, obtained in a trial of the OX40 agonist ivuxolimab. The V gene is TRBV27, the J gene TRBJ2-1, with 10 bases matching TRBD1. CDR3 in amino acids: CASSFPRTGGYNEQFF. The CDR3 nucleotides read TGTGCCAGCAGTTTCCCACGGACAGGGGGATACAATGAGCAGTTCTTC.